These T cell receptor beta chains were read from a single sample in a study of CD8 T cells in ankylosing spondylitis. TCRdb re-called the 5' RACE reads through MiXCR, storing one row per CDR3 protein. The data contain 240,000 or so distinct CDR3 sequences, 7.5% to 9% of them singletons. The sample was blood, either unsorted or a sorted T cell fraction (not recorded which). All receptors derive from a male donor with ankylosing spondylitis or in good health (not recorded which). The CDR3 runs from the conserved cysteine through the conserved F or W. A D gene is named only where the DNA matches it firmly. Where a row states a size, it is once, few, many or the class of an expanded clone; other rows omit it.

J,size,V,length,D,DNA,CDR3
TRBJ2-1,many,TRBV20-1,13,-,TGCAGTGCCGAGGTGGTGTGGGGCAATGAGCAGTTCTTC,CSAEVVWGNEQFF
TRBJ2-7,many,TRBV12-3/TRBV12-4,14,-,TGTGCCAGCAGTCCCGGACCCCGCTTCTACGAGCAGTACTTC,CASSPGPRFYEQYF
TRBJ1-4,many,TRBV2,14,TRBD1,TGTGCCAGCAGTGTGACAGGGAGGAATGAAAAACTGTTTTTT,CASSVTGRNEKLFF
TRBJ1-2,many,TRBV7-8,13,-,TGTGCCAGCAGCTCCCCGGAGAACTATGGCTACACCTTC,CASSSPENYGYTF
TRBJ1-2,many,TRBV29-1,11,-,TGCAGCGTTGGGGGGGAATATGGCTACACCTTC,CSVGGEYGYTF
TRBJ2-1,-,TRBV7-2,13,-,TGTGCCAGCAGCCTTATCGCGTTCGATGAGCAGTTCTTC,CASSLIAFDEQFF
TRBJ2-1,-,TRBV25-1,17,TRBD1,TGTGCCAGCAGTGCCCTCGGAGGAGGACAGGGTTACAATGAGCAGTTCTTC,CASSALGGGQGYNEQFF
TRBJ1-2,-,TRBV4-3,15,-,TGCGCCAGCAGCCAAGATCTAAGGCATCCCTTAGGCTACACCTTC,CASSQDLRHPLGYTF
TRBJ1-3,few,TRBV29-1,12,TRBD1,TGCAGCGTGGACAGGGGGGGAAACACCATATATTTT,CSVDRGGNTIYF
TRBJ1-1,many,TRBV3-1,15,-,TGTGCCAGCAGCCAACTCGGAGACGGGAACACTGAAGCTTTCTTT,CASSQLGDGNTEAFF
TRBJ1-2,-,TRBV4-3,14,-,TGCGCCAGCAGCCAGGGTTCCGGCGATTATGGCTACACCTTC,CASSQGSGDYGYTF
TRBJ2-1,-,TRBV7-9,12,TRBD2,TGTGCCAGCAACCTACTAGCGGATGAGCAGTTCTTC,CASNLLADEQFF
TRBJ1-4,many,TRBV20-1,15,-,TGCAGTGGCACATTGGACAGTGCAACTAATGAAAAACTGTTTTTT,CSGTLDSATNEKLFF
TRBJ1-2,-,TRBV6-5,17,-,TGTGCCAGCAGTTACTCGTCAGACCGCGTCTCTAACTATGGCTACACCTTC,CASSYSSDRVSNYGYTF
TRBJ2-1,many,TRBV29-1,14,TRBD2,TGCAGCGTTGAAAGCGGGAGGGTTTACAATGAGCAGTTCTTC,CSVESGRVYNEQFF
TRBJ2-3,few,TRBV6-1,16,TRBD1,TGTGCCAGCAGTGGAGACAGGGGGCATAGAGGGGATACGCAGTATTTT,CASSGDRGHRGDTQYF
TRBJ2-1,few,TRBV20-1,14,-,TGCAGTGCTAGAGGGCGGGATTCCTACAATGAGCAGTTCTTC,CSARGRDSYNEQFF
TRBJ1-1,many,TRBV29-1,13,-,TGCAGCGTTGGCAGGGCCATGAACACTGAAGCTTTCTTT,CSVGRAMNTEAFF
TRBJ1-6,few,TRBV12-3/TRBV12-4,18,TRBD1,TGTGCCAGCAGTTTAAACTTAGGGGGCGCAGTAGGAAGTTCACCCCTCCACTTT,CASSLNLGGAVGSSPLHF
TRBJ2-1,many,TRBV5-1,18,-,TGCGCCAGCAGCCCTAGACAACAGGTTTTTAGCTCCTACAATGAGCAGTTCTTC,CASSPRQQVFSSYNEQFF
TRBJ2-1,-,TRBV12-3/TRBV12-4,13,TRBD2,TGTGCCAGCAGTCAATCTAGCGGCAATGAGCAGTTCTTC,CASSQSSGNEQFF
TRBJ1-1,many,TRBV3-1,14,TRBD1,TGTGCCAGCAGCCAAGTAGGGGGCGAAGGTGAAGCTTTCTTT,CASSQVGGEGEAFF
TRBJ1-2,many,TRBV12-3/TRBV12-4,13,-,TGTGCCAGCAGTCCCCTCCTGGGTTATGGCTACACCTTC,CASSPLLGYGYTF
TRBJ2-3,many,TRBV20-1,19,-,TGCAGTGCTAGAGAACTATCTTCTACTAGGGGTGCCTTCACAGATACGCAGTATTTT,CSARELSSTRGAFTDTQYF
TRBJ2-3,many,TRBV5-1,16,-,TGCGCCAGCACGGGGAGCTTCAGGACGGGTGAAGATACGCAGTATTTT,CASTGSFRTGEDTQYF
TRBJ1-1,many,TRBV5-5,15,TRBD1,TGTGCCAGCAGCCCCAGGGGGGTCGTAGACACTGAAGCTTTCTTT,CASSPRGVVDTEAFF
TRBJ1-1,many,TRBV7-9,13,-,TGTGCCAGCAGCCCAAACAGGGACACTGAAGCTTTCTTT,CASSPNRDTEAFF